This T cell receptor beta chain appears in the sequencing data of a study of cytomegalovirus exposure and HLA in healthy donors. Notes on the study in general: Altogether, some 170 TCR beta chains were recorded as cytomegalovirus-associated. There was a cluster of highly shared sequence variants that was likely a sequencing artifact.

Germline V lookup: CDR1 SGHTA, CDR2 FQGNSA. Trimming removed 4 bases from V and 0 bases from J; junction bases left unmatched: 10. This CDR3 is built from 19 residues. A remark on this clone: Its antigen is not identified.

The study ran its PCR with 60 Vbeta and 13 Jbeta primers. The table came from immunoSEQ multiplex PCR; TCRdb's copy has only in-frame clones and leaves some out. The repertoire table contains some 110,000 clones. What was sequenced was PBMCs. The sequence was obtained from a man in his forties in good health and CMV-seronegative. The rearrangement joins TRBV7-2 to TRBJ2-6, with TRBD1 identical over 9 bases. CDR3 in DNA: TGTGCCAGCAGCTCTCAGACAGGGGGAAGGGGCTCTGGGGCCAACGTCCTGACTTTC. Its protein product is CASSSQTGGRGSGANVLTF.